A selection of T cell receptor beta chains follows, all from one sample in a study of vaccination and CD4 T cells after COVID-19. TCRdb processed the PCR reads anew with MiXCR; each CDR3 protein has one entry. The table lists about 16,000 distinct CDR3 sequences, approximately 54% of them singletons. No antigen is known for these receptors. The sequencing sample was made of CD4+ T cells from blood, cultured in vitro. These receptors were collected from a human donor who had recovered from COVID-19. Both conserved end residues are part of each CDR3. The D gene is left open where the match is weak. Part of the rows lack a size; the others show once, few, many or a class for expanded clones.

d_call: NA; v_call: TRBV27; clone_size: NA; j_call: TRBJ2-7; cdr3_length: 13; cdr3_nt: TGTGCCAGCAGTTTTGCGCCGGGTTACGAGCAGTACTTC; cdr3_aa: CASSFAPGYEQYF
d_call: NA; v_call: TRBV19; clone_size: NA; j_call: TRBJ2-2; cdr3_length: 16; cdr3_nt: TGTGCCAGTAGTATAGAAGGGGGAGGGAACACCGGGGAGCTGTTTTTT; cdr3_aa: CASSIEGGGNTGELFF
d_call: TRBD2; v_call: TRBV6-5; clone_size: NA; j_call: TRBJ2-3; cdr3_length: 15; cdr3_nt: TGTGCCAGCAGTTACGGAGGGAGGGGCACAGATACGCAGTATTTT; cdr3_aa: CASSYGGRGTDTQYF
d_call: TRBD2; v_call: TRBV19; clone_size: large; j_call: TRBJ2-5; cdr3_length: 15; cdr3_nt: TGTGCCAGTAACCCTAGCGGGAGGGATGCAGAGACCCAGTACTTC; cdr3_aa: CASNPSGRDAETQYF
d_call: NA; v_call: TRBV24-1; clone_size: NA; j_call: TRBJ1-1; cdr3_length: 17; cdr3_nt: TGTGCCACCAGTGACCCCAAAACCCCGGCAAACCCCACTGAAGCTTTCTTT; cdr3_aa: CATSDPKTPANPTEAFF
d_call: NA; v_call: TRBV20-1; clone_size: NA; j_call: TRBJ2-5; cdr3_length: 11; cdr3_nt: TGCAGTGCTAGTAGCCCGGAGACCCAGTACTTC; cdr3_aa: CSASSPETQYF
d_call: NA; v_call: TRBV7-8; clone_size: NA; j_call: TRBJ1-3; cdr3_length: 15; cdr3_nt: TGTGCCAGCAGCCCGAGGGGTAACTCTGGAAACACCATATATTTT; cdr3_aa: CASSPRGNSGNTIYF
d_call: TRBD2; v_call: TRBV7-2; clone_size: few; j_call: TRBJ2-5; cdr3_length: 15; cdr3_nt: TGTGCCAGCAGCGACTCCGGGACTAGGAGGGCGACCCAGTACTTC; cdr3_aa: CASSDSGTRRATQYF
d_call: TRBD1; v_call: TRBV11-3; clone_size: NA; j_call: TRBJ1-2; cdr3_length: 20; cdr3_nt: TGTGCCAGCAGCTTAGATGAAGTAGACAGGGCGAATCCCCACTATGATGGCTACACCTTC; cdr3_aa: CASSLDEVDRANPHYDGYTF
d_call: TRBD1; v_call: TRBV2; clone_size: NA; j_call: TRBJ1-5; cdr3_length: 15; cdr3_nt: TGTGCCAGCAGCGACCTGACAGGGGGAAATCAGCCCCAGCATTTT; cdr3_aa: CASSDLTGGNQPQHF
d_call: TRBD1; v_call: TRBV20-1; clone_size: few; j_call: TRBJ1-1; cdr3_length: 15; cdr3_nt: TGCAGTGCTAGTACGGGGACAGGAGTTTGGACTGAAGCTTTCTTT; cdr3_aa: CSASTGTGVWTEAFF
d_call: NA; v_call: TRBV4-3; clone_size: NA; j_call: TRBJ2-5; cdr3_length: 16; cdr3_nt: TGCGCCAGCAGCCAAGACAGTCCCCCCGCCCCGGGGACCCAGTACTTC; cdr3_aa: CASSQDSPPAPGTQYF
d_call: NA; v_call: TRBV30; clone_size: NA; j_call: TRBJ1-1; cdr3_length: 15; cdr3_nt: TGTGCCTGGAGCCCACCTCCGACATCGAACACTGAAGCTTTCTTT; cdr3_aa: CAWSPPPTSNTEAFF
d_call: NA; v_call: TRBV12-3/TRBV12-4; clone_size: NA; j_call: TRBJ1-1; cdr3_length: 13; cdr3_nt: TGTGCCAGCAGTTTACAGGTAGAGACTGAAGCTTTCTTT; cdr3_aa: CASSLQVETEAFF
d_call: TRBD1; v_call: TRBV25-1; clone_size: NA; j_call: TRBJ1-6; cdr3_length: 15; cdr3_nt: TGTGCCAGCCGCAACACCGGGACAGGGGGCTCACCCCTCCACTTT; cdr3_aa: CASRNTGTGGSPLHF
d_call: NA; v_call: TRBV7-9; clone_size: NA; j_call: TRBJ1-1; cdr3_length: 14; cdr3_nt: TGTGCCAGCAGCCTCCGTAGTGACATGGCTGAAGCTTTCTTT; cdr3_aa: CASSLRSDMAEAFF
d_call: NA; v_call: TRBV11-2; clone_size: NA; j_call: TRBJ2-7; cdr3_length: 14; cdr3_nt: TGTGCCAGCAGCTCGGCCAGGGCCACCTACGAGCAGTACTTC; cdr3_aa: CASSSARATYEQYF
d_call: NA; v_call: TRBV28; clone_size: few; j_call: TRBJ1-5; cdr3_length: 15; cdr3_nt: TGTGCCAGCAGTTTAGAGGTGAGGGATAATCAGCCCCAGCATTTT; cdr3_aa: CASSLEVRDNQPQHF
d_call: NA; v_call: TRBV6-5; clone_size: NA; j_call: TRBJ2-6; cdr3_length: 18; cdr3_nt: TGTGCCAGCAGTTACGGGGGTCCCCTTTTCTCTGGGGCCAACGTCCTGACTTTC; cdr3_aa: CASSYGGPLFSGANVLTF
d_call: NA; v_call: TRBV7-2; clone_size: NA; j_call: TRBJ2-7; cdr3_length: 15; cdr3_nt: TGTGCCAGCAGCTCACACCAGGCCGGCGTACAGGAGCAGTACTTC; cdr3_aa: CASSSHQAGVQEQYF
d_call: TRBD1; v_call: TRBV7-9; clone_size: NA; j_call: TRBJ2-3; cdr3_length: 17; cdr3_nt: TGTGCCAGCAACACAGGGGAAATTTGGGGAGACACAGATACGCAGTATTTT; cdr3_aa: CASNTGEIWGDTDTQYF
d_call: NA; v_call: TRBV18; clone_size: NA; j_call: TRBJ1-4; cdr3_length: 15; cdr3_nt: TGTGCCAGCTCACCACCCGGGGGCGGAGGTGAAAAACTGTTTTTT; cdr3_aa: CASSPPGGGGEKLFF
d_call: TRBD2; v_call: TRBV30; clone_size: NA; j_call: TRBJ2-3; cdr3_length: 20; cdr3_nt: TGTGCCTGGGCACGCGTGGAGTTTCCCCCTACTAGCGGGAGGCCAGATACGCAGTATTTT; cdr3_aa: CAWARVEFPPTSGRPDTQYF
d_call: TRBD1; v_call: TRBV29-1; clone_size: NA; j_call: TRBJ2-7; cdr3_length: 13; cdr3_nt: TGCAGCGCCCGAACAGGGGGCGAAGGCGAGCAGTACTTC; cdr3_aa: CSARTGGEGEQYF
d_call: TRBD2; v_call: TRBV30; clone_size: NA; j_call: TRBJ2-3; cdr3_length: 15; cdr3_nt: TGTGCCTGGGAAAGAAAGGGACTAGCGGGAGGTACGCAGTATTTT; cdr3_aa: CAWERKGLAGGTQYF
d_call: TRBD2; v_call: TRBV27; clone_size: few; j_call: TRBJ2-1; cdr3_length: 18; cdr3_nt: TGTGCCAGCAGTTTTACCTATACTAGCGGGAGGTTCTACAATGAGCAGTTCTTC; cdr3_aa: CASSFTYTSGRFYNEQFF
d_call: TRBD2; v_call: TRBV25-1; clone_size: NA; j_call: TRBJ2-1; cdr3_length: 20; cdr3_nt: TGTGCCAGCAGTCCAACAGGGAAGGAGGCGGGAGGGTCCATATACAATGAGCAGTTCTTC; cdr3_aa: CASSPTGKEAGGSIYNEQFF
d_call: NA; v_call: TRBV11-2; clone_size: once; j_call: TRBJ1-2; cdr3_length: 14; cdr3_nt: TGTGCCAGCAGCTTAGGGGTCCGGGGGGATGGCTACACCTTC; cdr3_aa: CASSLGVRGDGYTF
d_call: TRBD1; v_call: TRBV10-3; clone_size: NA; j_call: TRBJ2-2; cdr3_length: 14; cdr3_nt: TGTGCCATCAAGGACAGGGGGCAAACCGGGGAGCTGTTTTTT; cdr3_aa: CAIKDRGQTGELFF
d_call: NA; v_call: TRBV7-9; clone_size: NA; j_call: TRBJ1-2; cdr3_length: 12; cdr3_nt: TGTGCCAGCAGCTTATCCGATGGGGGCTACACCTTC; cdr3_aa: CASSLSDGGYTF
d_call: NA; v_call: TRBV6-1; clone_size: few; j_call: TRBJ1-3; cdr3_length: 15; cdr3_nt: TGTGCCAGCAGCCCAACAACGGACAGCGGAAACACCATATATTTT; cdr3_aa: CASSPTTDSGNTIYF
d_call: NA; v_call: TRBV28; clone_size: NA; j_call: TRBJ2-7; cdr3_length: 13; cdr3_nt: TGTGCCAGCAGTCCGGGACACACCTACGAGCAGTACTTC; cdr3_aa: CASSPGHTYEQYF
d_call: NA; v_call: TRBV20-1; clone_size: few; j_call: TRBJ2-3; cdr3_length: 13; cdr3_nt: TGCAGTGCTAGAGATTGGGCATCAGATACGCAGTATTTT; cdr3_aa: CSARDWASDTQYF
d_call: NA; v_call: TRBV29-1; clone_size: few; j_call: TRBJ1-2; cdr3_length: 11; cdr3_nt: TGCAGCGTTGACTCTAGCTATGGCTACACCTTC; cdr3_aa: CSVDSSYGYTF
d_call: NA; v_call: TRBV5-8; clone_size: NA; j_call: TRBJ1-2; cdr3_length: 12; cdr3_nt: TGTGCCAGCAGCTTGACAGTTATCGGCTACACCTTC; cdr3_aa: CASSLTVIGYTF
d_call: TRBD2; v_call: TRBV20-1; clone_size: few; j_call: TRBJ2-5; cdr3_length: 17; cdr3_nt: TGCAGTGCTAGAGGAAGCGGGAGGGCCTCGTACCAAGAGACCCAGTACTTC; cdr3_aa: CSARGSGRASYQETQYF
d_call: TRBD1; v_call: TRBV7-9; clone_size: NA; j_call: TRBJ2-3; cdr3_length: 15; cdr3_nt: TGTGCCAGCAGCTCAGGGACAGATAGCACAGATACGCAGTATTTT; cdr3_aa: CASSSGTDSTDTQYF
d_call: NA; v_call: TRBV18; clone_size: NA; j_call: TRBJ1-1; cdr3_length: 17; cdr3_nt: TGTGCCAGCTCGACGCCAAACCCAACAGGTGGGGGTACTGAAGCTTTCTTT; cdr3_aa: CASSTPNPTGGGTEAFF
d_call: NA; v_call: TRBV12-3/TRBV12-4; clone_size: NA; j_call: TRBJ1-1; cdr3_length: 13; cdr3_nt: TGTGCCAGCAGCCTCCACGGAAACACTGAAGCTTTCTTT; cdr3_aa: CASSLHGNTEAFF
d_call: TRBD2; v_call: TRBV19; clone_size: NA; j_call: TRBJ2-1; cdr3_length: 16; cdr3_nt: TGTGCCAGTAGTAGAAGACTAGCGGACCCGTGGAATGAGCAGTTCTTC; cdr3_aa: CASSRRLADPWNEQFF